Below are 10 T cell receptor beta chains sequenced from a single sample in a study of siplizumab effects on memory and regulatory T cells (dated 2019 in TCRdb). Library preparation used the immunoSEQ multiplex PCR assay. TCRdb carries this immuneACCESS record with in-frame sequences only. Its versions omit some clonotypes, under half of them owing to an unresolved V gene in the studies checked, with the rest unexplained. The sample table holds roughly 120,000 clones, of which roughly 92% were seen once. In total, the top ten clones hold approximately 1.2% of the sample. The specimen was CD4+ T cells sorted from blood. These receptors came from a human donor in good health.

The chain combines TRBV7-2 with TRBJ2-7; no reliable D call. Germline loops: CDR1 SGHTA, CDR2 FQGNSA. Trimming stripped 0 bases from V and 3 bases from J, with 9 bases between. The length of the CDR3 is 14 residues. The CDR3 DNA sequence: TGTGCCAGCAGCTTAGCAGGTTCCGGCTACGAGCAGTACTTC. It encodes CASSLAGSGYEQYF.

The V call is TRBV18, the J call TRBJ2-2; D may match TRBD1 or TRBD2 (5 bases each). V lost 6 bases to trimming and J lost 2 bases, with 16 bases between them. CDR1 and CDR2 (germline): KGHSH, LQKENI. This CDR3 has 16 residues. The CDR3 DNA sequence: TGTGCCAGCTCTAGGAGTCCCGGGGCCAACACCGGGGAGCTGTTTTTT. Protein product: CASSRSPGANTGELFF.

This chain uses TRBV7-2 with TRBJ2-7; the D gene is possibly TRBD2 (5 bases). V lost 0 bases to trimming and J lost 4 bases, with 10 bases between them. This CDR3 region has 14 residues. CDR1 and CDR2 (germline): SGHTA, FQGNSA. The CDR3 is CASSLAEGFYEQYF. The CDR3 DNA reads TGTGCCAGCAGCTTAGCCGAGGGATTTTACGAGCAGTACTTC. The whole variable domain, filled in from reference TRBV7-2 and TRBJ2-7, reads GAGVSQSPSNKVTEKGKDVELRCDPISGHTALYWYRQSLGQGLEFLIYFQGNSAPDKSGLPSDRFSAERTGGSVSTLTIQRTQQEDSAVYLCASSLAEGFYEQYFGPGTRLTVT.

This chain links TRBV7-2 with TRBJ2-7; unclear D gene. The CDR3 consists of 15 residues. CDR1 SGHTA and CDR2 FQGNSA come from the germline V gene. Trimming stripped 1 base from V and 2 bases from J, with 12 bases between. DNA of the CDR3: TGTGCCAGCAGCTTAGAGCTCGGTCCTACCTACGAGCAGTACTTC. This sequence encodes CASSLELGPTYEQYF. The whole variable domain, remainder taken from reference TRBV7-2 and TRBJ2-7, is GAGVSQSPSNKVTEKGKDVELRCDPISGHTALYWYRQSLGQGLEFLIYFQGNSAPDKSGLPSDRFSAERTGGSVSTLTIQRTQQEDSAVYLCASSLELGPTYEQYFGPGTRLTVT.

The gene calls are TRBV5-1 and TRBJ2-1; a possible D gene is TRBD2 (5 bases). The V end lost 0 bases, the J end lost 6 bases, and 19 bases lay between the germline ends. The CDR3 runs to 17 residues. Per germline, CDR1 SGHRS and CDR2 YFSETQ. The CDR3 here is CASSLASDWERGNEQFF. The CDR3 DNA reads as TGCGCCAGCAGCTTGGCCTCGGACTGGGAACGGGGCAATGAGCAGTTCTTC. Supplemented by reference TRBV5-1 and TRBJ2-1, the full variable domain reads KAGVTQTPRYLIKTRGQQVTLSCSPISGHRSVSWYQQTPGQGLQFLFEYFSETQRNKGNFPGRFSGRQFSNSRSEMNVSTLELGDSALYLCASSLASDWERGNEQFFGPGTRLTVL.

V usage is TRBV13 and J usage is TRBJ1-2, with D possibly matching TRBD1 (5 bases). This CDR3 has 15 amino acids. The V gene's germline CDR1 is PRHDT and CDR2 FYEKMQ (reference sequence). V was shortened by 2 bases and J by 4 bases, with 14 bases between the two germline ends. The CDR3 region is CASSLRRQGGYGYTF. CDR3 nucleotide sequence: TGTGCCAGCAGCTTAAGGCGGCAGGGAGGCTATGGCTACACCTTC.

The V gene is TRBV27, the J gene TRBJ2-1; perhaps TRBD1 as D (6 bases). Germline CDR1 and CDR2: MNHEY and SMNVEV (reference sequence). This CDR3 region has 13 residues. Trimming shortened V by 6 bases and J by 6 bases, and 12 bases separated the two germline ends. CDR3 in amino acids: CASSLNRANEQFF. CDR3 DNA sequence: TGTGCCAGCAGCCTCAACAGGGCCAATGAGCAGTTCTTC.

V and J are TRBV2 and TRBJ2-3, with unresolved D. Looked up from germline, CDR1 is SNHLY and CDR2 is FYNNEI. The CDR3 consists of 14 residues. The V gene lost 4 bases and the J gene lost 2 bases, with 10 bases spanning the gap. CDR3 in amino acids: CASSGISLTDTQYF. The CDR3, as DNA: TGTGCCAGCAGTGGAATTAGCCTCACAGATACGCAGTATTTT.

This chain uses TRBV5-1 with TRBJ2-5; 8 bases are shared with TRBD1. CDR1 and CDR2 (germline): SGHRS, YFSETQ. J lost 5 bases, V lost 0 bases, and 6 bases had no gene match. The CDR3 length is 15 residues. CDR3 sequence: CASSLAGGAEETQYF. CDR3 DNA: TGCGCCAGCAGCTTGGCAGGGGGCGCCGAGGAGACCCAGTACTTC.

This clone appeared a few times. The chain carries TRBV7-8 and TRBJ2-7; no clear D. The CDR3 extends over 14 amino acids. Trimming stripped 0 bases from V and 2 bases from J, with 8 bases between. Germline CDR1 SGHVS, CDR2 FQNEAQ. The CDR3 loop is CASSLAQTPYEQYF. CDR3 DNA sequence: TGTGCCAGCAGCTTAGCGCAGACACCCTACGAGCAGTACTTC.